Each of the 29 T cell receptor beta chains below was sequenced from the same sample in a study of Ad26.COV2.S vaccination and SARS-CoV-2 variants. Sequencing used immunoSEQ multiplex PCR; TCRdb keeps in-frame clones, though not all of them. The sample gives roughly 400,000 clones, roughly 88% of which show up once; approximately 4.3% is in the top ten. Specified treatment: 19 received Ad26.COV2.S at low or high dose, single or two shots; about 5 received placebo; per-sample allocation not given. Sampling occurred on day 63 after the first vaccine or placebo injection. The sequencing used peripheral blood, collected in a trial of Ad26.COV2.S vaccine versus placebo. The receptor source for this set is a person between 18 and 65 years old who received the Ad26.COV2.S COVID-19 vaccine or a placebo.

This clone was seen a single time. This sequence joins TRBV11-2 and TRBJ2-7; D unclear. This CDR3 region has 14 residues. Germline-derived CDR1 and CDR2 are SGHAT and FQNNGV. V dropped 1 base and J dropped 6 bases, with 13 bases sitting between them. The CDR3 sequence: CASSLGPGFAEQYF. DNA for the CDR3: TGTGCCAGCAGCTTAGGGCCGGGCTTCGCCGAGCAGTACTTC. Full variable domain (rest looked up from reference TRBV11-2 and TRBJ2-7): EAGVAQSPRYKIIEKRQSVAFWCNPISGHATLYWYQQILGQGPKLLIQFQNNGVVDDSQLPKDRFSAERLKGVDSTLKIQPAKLEDSAVYLCASSLGPGFAEQYFGPGTRLTVT.

The chain combines TRBV27 with TRBJ1-4; 12 nucleotides line up with TRBD1. The CDR3 sequence is 17 residues long. Germline values: CDR1 MNHEY, CDR2 SMNVEV (reference sequence). Unmatched junction bases numbered 7, after V lost 5 bases and J lost 3 bases. The CDR3 is CASSAGTGGWSNEKLFF. CDR3 bases: TGTGCCAGCAGTGCCGGGACAGGGGGCTGGTCTAATGAAAAACTGTTTTTT.

V gene TRBV6-6 combines with J gene TRBJ2-7; maybe TRBD1 (5 bases). Trimming took 0 bases from V and 9 from J, leaving 12 bases between them. From germline, CDR1 is MNHNY and CDR2 SVGAGI (reference sequence). The CDR3 is 13 amino acids. The DNA for the CDR3 is TGTGCCAGCAGTTACTCGGGGCCAAGGGCGCAGTACTTC. It translates to CASSYSGPRAQYF.

For the CDR3, the DNA is TGTGCCAGCTGGGACAGGGGAGCTGAAGCTTTCTTT. Protein: CASWDRGAEAFF. The chain uses TRBV28 and TRBJ1-1; 10 positions match TRBD1. With V trimmed by 8 bases and J by 6 bases, 3 bases remained unmatched. CDR3 length: 12 amino acids. Germline assignment: CDR1 MDHEN and CDR2 SYDVKM.

On this clone itself: In the same sample, other DNA sequences code for this CDR3. The chain couples TRBV7-2 to TRBJ1-1; a weak D match, TRBD1 (5 bases). V was pared by 5 bases and J by 0 bases, with 7 bases between. CDR1 is SGHTA and CDR2 is FQGNSA in the germline V gene. This CDR3 region has 13 residues. CDR3 residues: CASSPRVNTEAFF. The CDR3 coding sequence is TGTGCCAGCAGCCCCAGGGTGAACACTGAAGCTTTCTTT.

V is TRBV6-6 and J is TRBJ2-3; TRBD2 matches 7 bases. The CDR3 covers 13 residues. Germline V CDR1 and CDR2: MNHNY, SVGAGI (reference sequence). The V segment lost 11 bases and the J segment 6 bases; nucleotides outside the gene matches: 11. The CDR3 nucleotides read TGTGCCGGATCTAGCGGCCCCACGGATACGCAGTATTTT. Translating it yields CAGSSGPTDTQYF.

This chain uses TRBV5-6 with TRBJ2-3; 13 bases are shared with TRBD2. The CDR3 runs to 16 residues. Trimming cost V 4 bases and J 8 bases; bases outside gene matches: 10. Germline CDR1 SGHDT, CDR2 YYEEEE. The CDR3 coding sequence is TGTGCCAGCAGCCATACCGGACTAGCGGGAGTCGGTACGCAGTATTTT. As protein: CASSHTGLAGVGTQYF.

The genes are TRBV3-1 (or the pseudogene TRBV3-2) and TRBJ1-6; no definite D call. V gave up 0 bases and J gave up 5 bases, with 11 bases separating them. The germline V gene encodes CDR1 LGHDT and CDR2 YNNKEL (reference sequence). CDR3 length: 16 amino acids. Here the CDR3 reads CASSQDGPYDNSPLHF. CDR3 nucleotides: TGTGCCAGCAGCCAAGACGGACCGTACGATAATTCACCCCTCCACTTT.

The sample holds one count of this clone. V is TRBV27 and J is TRBJ2-7, with 7 bases matching TRBD1. The germline gives CDR1 MNHEY, CDR2 SMNVEV (reference sequence). The CDR3 runs to 13 residues. V was clipped by 4 bases and J by 5 bases; unmatched bases: 5. CDR3 in amino acids: CASSYADRDEQYF. The CDR3 DNA reads TGTGCCAGCAGTTACGCCGACAGGGACGAGCAGTACTTC.

On this clone: One end of the junction does not line up with germline, which may come from a read error. The chain couples TRBV3-1 (or the pseudogene TRBV3-2) to TRBJ2-7, with 8 bases lining up with TRBD2. Germline-derived CDR1 and CDR2 are LGHDT and YNNKEL (reference sequence). CDR3 length: 13 residues. The CDR3 bases are TGTGCCAGCAGCCAAGTTCCGGGACTAGGTATTCTCTTC. This translates into CASSQVPGLGILF.

The chain employs TRBV13 and TRBJ2-7; a possible D gene is TRBD1 (5 bases). The CDR3 has 13 residues. The germline gives CDR1 PRHDT, CDR2 FYEKMQ (reference sequence). V lost 0 bases to trimming and J lost 6 bases, with 9 bases between them. CDR3 nucleotides: TGTGCCAGCAGCTTAGGAACAGGATCCGAGCAGTACTTC. This translates into CASSLGTGSEQYF.

This chain joins TRBV5-4 and TRBJ2-7; TRBD2 agrees at 7 bases. CDR3 length: 15 amino acids. Germline lookup yields CDR1 SGHNT and CDR2 YYREEE (reference sequence). The ends lost 4 bases at V and 3 bases at J; junction bases unmatched: 10. The CDR3 protein is CASSPKRGASYEQYF. CDR3 nucleotides: TGTGCCAGCAGCCCTAAGCGGGGCGCGAGCTACGAGCAGTACTTC.

J is TRBJ1-5 and V is TRBV9; unclear D gene. Germline V gene lookup returns CDR1 SGDLS and CDR2 YYNGEE. V was trimmed by 2 bases and J by 0 bases, leaving 3 bases between them. The CDR3 spans 13 residues. The CDR3 is CASSVLSNQPQHF. Here the CDR3 DNA reads TGTGCCAGCAGCGTTCTTAGCAATCAGCCCCAGCATTTT.

The chain carries TRBV5-6 and TRBJ1-2; D unclear. Germline CDR1 and CDR2: SGHDT and YYEEEE. CDR3 length: 16 residues. Between the trimmed V and J ends, which lost 0 bases and 3 bases, there was a span of 15 bases. For the CDR3, the DNA is TGTGCCAGCAGCTTGGAACGTGGGTATTCTTACTATGGCTACACCTTC. Translated, it gives CASSLERGYSYYGYTF. Full variable domain (remainder filled in from reference TRBV5-6 and TRBJ1-2): DAGVTQSPTHLIKTRGQQVTLRCSPKSGHDTVSWYQQALGQGPQFIFQYYEEEERQRGNFPDRFSGHQFPNYSSELNVNALLLGDSALYLCASSLERGYSYYGYTFGSGTRLTVV.

The chain recombines TRBV28 with TRBJ2-5; 7 nucleotides agree with TRBD2. After removal of 5 bases from V and 1 base from J, the junction contained 4 bases not matched to a gene. This CDR3 region has 14 residues. Germline V gene sequence: CDR1 MDHEN, CDR2 SYDVKM. CDR3 amino acids: CASSVTSPQETQYF. The CDR3 DNA follows: TGTGCCAGCAGTGTGACTAGCCCCCAAGAGACCCAGTACTTC. Full variable domain (outside the CDR3, taken from reference TRBV28 and TRBJ2-5): DVKVTQSSRYLVKRTGEKVFLECVQDMDHENMFWYRQDPGLGLRLIYFSYDVKMKEKGDIPEGYSVSREKKERFSLILESASTNQTSMYLCASSVTSPQETQYFGPGTRLLVL.

The chain recombines TRBV5-1 with TRBJ2-5; TRBD1 matches 10 bases. Germline-derived CDR1 and CDR2 are SGHRS and YFSETQ. J gave up 4 bases and V 2 bases, and 8 bases lay outside the gene matches. The CDR3 loop spans 16 amino acids. The CDR3 DNA follows: TGCGCCAGCAGCTTCAGGGACAGGGGCGCGCGAGAGACCCAGTACTTC. Translated: CASSFRDRGARETQYF. Full variable domain (missing parts from reference TRBV5-1 and TRBJ2-5): KAGVTQTPRYLIKTRGQQVTLSCSPISGHRSVSWYQQTPGQGLQFLFEYFSETQRNKGNFPGRFSGRQFSNSRSEMNVSTLELGDSALYLCASSFRDRGARETQYFGPGTRLLVL.

For this clone: The sample carries other DNA sequences with the same CDR3. J is TRBJ2-7 and V is TRBV6-6, with 7 bases that match TRBD2. The CDR3 contains 14 residues. The germline gives CDR1 MNHNY, CDR2 SVGAGI (reference sequence). The V and J ends lost 0 bases and 1 base, in that order; junction bases with no gene match: 0. CDR3 sequence reads: CASSYSGGSYEQYF. CDR3 nucleotide sequence: TGTGCCAGCAGTTACTCGGGGGGGTCCTACGAGCAGTACTTC.

The CDR3 DNA reads as TGTGCCAGCAGCGGCGGACAGGGGTATGGCACTGAAGCTTTCTTT. It is translated as CASSGGQGYGTEAFF. J is TRBJ1-1 and V is TRBV9; 9 bases are shared with TRBD1. After removal of 3 bases from V and 4 bases from J, the junction contained 7 bases not matched to a gene. This CDR3 is 15 amino acids long. In germline, CDR1 is SGDLS, CDR2 YYNGEE.

This chain uses TRBV9 with TRBJ2-2, with unresolved D. Germline V gene lookup returns CDR1 SGDLS and CDR2 YYNGEE. The CDR3 is made up of 14 amino acids. Trimming left V 0 bases short and J 3 bases short, with 6 bases between. The chain's CDR3 is CASSVGRDTGELFF. In DNA, the CDR3 is TGTGCCAGCAGCGTAGGCCGGGACACCGGGGAGCTGTTTTTT.

The genes are TRBV5-3 and TRBJ2-4, with unresolved D. TRBV5-3 is given ORF status, its function remaining uncertain. Between the trimmed V and J ends, which lost 2 bases and 6 bases, there was a span of 30 bases. The CDR3 contains 20 residues. The CDR3 here is CARSFFFTWRFRLILNIQYF. The CDR3, as DNA: TGTGCCAGAAGCTTTTTTTTTACTTGGCGGTTCAGGCTAATACTAAACATTCAGTACTTC.

This clone appeared once. The V gene is TRBV29-1, the J gene TRBJ1-1; possible D gene TRBD1, 5 bases. In germline, CDR1 is SQVTM, CDR2 ANQGSEA. The CDR3 covers 14 residues. The ends were cut back, 7 bases at V and 3 bases at J, with 18 bases in the middle. The CDR3 loop is CSAGPVLGDTEAFF. CDR3 DNA sequence: TGCAGCGCGGGGCCTGTTTTAGGAGACACTGAAGCTTTCTTT.

This clone was picked up one time. The chain uses TRBV27 and TRBJ1-4; a weak D match, TRBD1 (5 bases). The CDR3 has 18 residues. Germline V gene data show CDR1 as MNHEY and CDR2 as SMNVEV (reference sequence). The V end was cut by 5 bases, the J end by 0 bases, with 19 bases between. The CDR3 coding sequence is TGTGCCAGCAGTAGAAGCGTGGGGGAGGATGCAACTAATGAAAAACTGTTTTTT. Its translation is CASSRSVGEDATNEKLFF.

J is TRBJ2-7 and V is TRBV14; the D is unclear. Trimming cost V 5 bases and J 2 bases, with 7 bases left between them. The CDR3 spans 12 residues. The germline CDR1 and CDR2 sequences are SGHDN and FVKESK. The CDR3 nucleotides are TGTGCCAGCAGCGACACAGCCTACGAGCAGTACTTC. This gives the protein CASSDTAYEQYF.

The chain links TRBV23-1 to TRBJ2-2, with D tentatively TRBD1 (6 bases). TRBV23-1 is assigned to the ORF class and has an uncertain function. The CDR3 spans 15 residues. Trimming took 6 bases from V and 1 from J, leaving 12 bases between them. The CDR3 nucleotides read TGCGCCAGCAGCTACAGGGTTTGGAACACCGGGGAGCTGTTTTTT. Translating gives CASSYRVWNTGELFF.

This clone has just one count. The chain is built from TRBV27 and TRBJ2-7; D is ambiguous. V lost 0 bases, J lost 4 bases, and 19 bases lay in between. The germline V gene has CDR1 MNHEY and CDR2 SMNVEV (reference sequence). The CDR3 totals 17 residues. The CDR3 region is CASSLSSDGDTFYEQYF. DNA for the CDR3: TGTGCCAGCAGTTTATCGTCTGATGGAGACACCTTTTACGAGCAGTACTTC.

The chain is built from TRBV29-1 and TRBJ2-3; D is possibly TRBD2 (6 bases). The CDR3 spans 13 residues. V dropped 6 bases and J dropped 0 bases, with 10 bases sitting between them. Germline CDR1 is SQVTM and CDR2 is ANQGSEA. For the CDR3, the DNA is TGCAGCGTGCGGGGCGGTAGCACAGATACGCAGTATTTT. Translation gives CSVRGGSTDTQYF.

The chain employs TRBV5-4 and TRBJ1-1; D is possibly TRBD1 (5 bases). The CDR3 contains 16 residues. V lost 5 bases and J lost 4, with 21 bases in between. The germline V gene encodes CDR1 SGHNT and CDR2 YYREEE (reference sequence). CDR3 sequence: CASSDAGALRSTEAFF. CDR3 bases: TGTGCCAGCAGTGATGCCGGGGCCTTGAGGTCCACTGAAGCTTTCTTT.

The chain uses TRBV6-7 and TRBJ2-7, with D perhaps matching TRBD2 (6 bases). TRBV6-7 is flagged as an ORF with uncertain function. V lost 5 bases to trimming and J lost 3 bases, with 14 bases between them. The CDR3 spans 14 residues. CDR3 region: CASSVGGPIYEQYF. For the CDR3, the DNA is TGTGCCAGCAGTGTCGGGGGTCCCATCTACGAGCAGTACTTC.

The chain combines TRBV27 with TRBJ2-5, with D perhaps TRBD2 (6 bases). Trimming took 5 bases from V and 0 from J, leaving 10 bases between them. The CDR3 is 14 amino acids. Germline CDR1 reads MNHEY; CDR2 reads SMNVEV (reference sequence). CDR3 DNA sequence: TGTGCCAGCAGTCCCCGGGACTACCAAGAGACCCAGTACTTC. Translation: CASSPRDYQETQYF.